This TCR beta chain was found in a study of cytomegalovirus exposure and HLA in healthy donors. The assay was immunoSEQ multiplex PCR, and TCRdb's table has in-frame clones only and misses some. This sample has some 78,000 clones, with 90% to 96% found just once. V dropped 1 base and J dropped 0 bases, with 7 bases sitting between them. The CDR3 has 16 residues. Germline CDR1 is SGHVS and CDR2 is FQNEAQ. Sample: PBMCs. This clonotype was obtained from a man aged 18 to 29 in good health and CMV-seropositive. V gene TRBV7-8 combines with J gene TRBJ2-6; no reliable D call. The CDR3 protein is CASSLEPSSGANVLTF. Written as DNA, the CDR3 is TGTGCCAGCAGCTTAGAACCTAGCTCTGGGGCCAACGTCCTGACTTTC.